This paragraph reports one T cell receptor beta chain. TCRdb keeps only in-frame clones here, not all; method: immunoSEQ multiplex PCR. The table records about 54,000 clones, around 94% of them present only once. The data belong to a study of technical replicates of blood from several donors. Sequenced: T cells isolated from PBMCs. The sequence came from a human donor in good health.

The CDR3 protein is CASSLALAGRETQYF. CDR3 nucleotide sequence: TGCGCCAGCAGCTTGGCACTAGCGGGAAGAGAGACCCAGTACTTC. The chain has TRBV5-1 and TRBJ2-5, with 10 bases aligning to TRBD2. Germline values: CDR1 SGHRS, CDR2 YFSETQ. The ends lost 0 bases at V and 4 bases at J; junction bases unmatched: 3. CDR3 length equals 15 residues.